These 14 T cell receptor beta chains were sequenced from one sample in a study of beta chain features in type 1 diabetes. These receptors have no known antigen. Reverse transcription of all isolated RNA meant that expressed TCRB transcripts were sequenced. Profiling relied on immunoSEQ multiplex PCR, and the TCRdb table lists in-frame clones only, not all of them. The repertoire holds 640,000 or so clones, with around 15% as singletons. Study-wide results and limits: Type 1 diabetes patients had moderately but significantly shorter TCRB CDR3s in all four CD4+ subsets.

The sample comprised naive CD4+ T cells from blood. Receptors originate from a man aged 18 to 30 with type 1 diabetes.

The chain is built from TRBV30 and TRBJ2-4, with 9 bases fitting TRBD1. With V trimmed by 2 bases and J by 7 bases, 3 bases remained unmatched. The CDR3 extends over 13 amino acids. Germline values: CDR1 GTSNPN, CDR2 SVGIG (reference sequence). CDR3: CAWSLGQGNIQYF. The DNA of the CDR3 is TGTGCCTGGAGTCTAGGACAGGGGAACATTCAGTACTTC.

The chain joins TRBV20-1 to TRBJ2-7; unclear D gene. The CDR3 totals 11 residues. V dropped 6 bases and J dropped 2 bases, with 8 bases sitting between them. Germline V CDR1 and CDR2: DFQATT, SNEGSKA (reference sequence). The CDR3 DNA sequence: TGCAGTGCCCCGACCCCCTACGAGCAGTACTTC. This translates into CSAPTPYEQYF.

The rearrangement joins TRBV4-2 to TRBJ2-7; perhaps TRBD1 as D (5 bases). Per germline, CDR1 LGHNA and CDR2 YNFKEQ. V gave up 4 bases and J gave up 1 base, with 14 bases separating them. The CDR3 is made up of 15 amino acids. The chain's CDR3 is CASSRDSAGSYEQYF. CDR3 DNA: TGTGCCAGCAGCCGTGACAGCGCCGGTTCCTACGAGCAGTACTTC.

The chain has TRBV7-9 and TRBJ2-7; D is ambiguous. The CDR3 runs to 14 residues. V lost 5 bases to trimming and J lost 3 bases, with 14 bases between them. The germline gives CDR1 SEHNR, CDR2 FQNEAQ (reference sequence). The CDR3 loop reads CASSPVAENYEQYF. The CDR3 nucleotides read TGTGCCAGCAGCCCCGTGGCAGAGAACTACGAGCAGTACTTC.

The chain joins TRBV7-9 to TRBJ2-7; 7 nucleotides line up with TRBD1. The V gene end was trimmed by 4 bases and the J gene end by 2 bases; junction bases not matched to a gene: 11. The CDR3 has 16 residues. Germline loops: CDR1 SEHNR, CDR2 FQNEAQ (reference sequence). The chain's CDR3 is CASSYTSGQVPYEQYF. CDR3 nucleotide sequence: TGTGCCAGCAGCTACACAAGCGGACAGGTTCCCTACGAGCAGTACTTC.

This clone has only a few counts. The genes are TRBV7-2 and TRBJ2-3, with a possible D match to TRBD2 (6 bases). The CDR3 spans 14 residues. The V gene lost 5 bases and the J gene lost 2 bases, with 11 bases spanning the gap. CDR1 and CDR2 from the germline V gene are SGHTA and FQGNSA. The CDR3: CASSLREVTDTQYF. The DNA of the CDR3 is TGTGCCAGCAGCCTTAGGGAGGTCACAGATACGCAGTATTTT.

In this sample, this clone turned up once. The chain joins TRBV11-2 to TRBJ2-3; D unclear. Trimming removed 0 bases from V and 2 bases from J, with 6 bases in between. Germline CDR1 is SGHAT and CDR2 is FQNNGV. The CDR3 extends over 14 amino acids. The CDR3 DNA is TGTGCCAGCAGCTTAGAAGCATACACAGATACGCAGTATTTT. This translates into CASSLEAYTDTQYF.

This clone was counted a few times. The chain joins TRBV9 to TRBJ2-7, with TRBD1 identical over 9 bases. CDR1 SGDLS and CDR2 YYNGEE come from the germline V gene. This CDR3 is built from 13 residues. Losses at the gene ends were 2 bases for V and 5 bases for J; bases not matched to a gene: 2. The CDR3: CASSVDRGDEQYF. The DNA of the CDR3 is TGTGCCAGCAGCGTCGACAGGGGGGACGAGCAGTACTTC.

The V gene is TRBV6-6, the J gene TRBJ1-5, with TRBD1 identical over 10 bases. The CDR3 consists of 13 residues. The V gene's germline CDR1 is MNHNY and CDR2 SVGAGI (reference sequence). Trimming cost V 6 bases and J 5 bases; bases outside gene matches: 1. In DNA, the CDR3 is TGTGCCAGCAGCGGGACAGGGGATCAGCCCCAGCATTTT. This sequence encodes CASSGTGDQPQHF.

The chain couples TRBV7-9 to TRBJ2-3, with D maybe TRBD2 (6 bases). Germline V gene lookup returns CDR1 SEHNR and CDR2 FQNEAQ (reference sequence). The CDR3 is made up of 17 amino acids. V lost 5 bases to trimming and J lost 2 bases, with 20 bases between them. This chain's CDR3 is CASSHLMEGLYTDTQYF. The CDR3 nucleotides read TGTGCCAGCAGCCATCTCATGGAGGGCCTGTACACAGATACGCAGTATTTT. The whole variable domain, filled in from reference TRBV7-9 and TRBJ2-3, reads DTGVSQNPRHKITKRGQNVTFRCDPISEHNRLYWYRQTLGQGPEFLTYFQNEAQLEKSRLLSDRFSAERPKGSFSTLEIQRTEQGDSAMYLCASSHLMEGLYTDTQYFGPGTRLTVL.

V is TRBV30 and J is TRBJ2-5; D uncertain. The CDR3 has 13 amino acids. V shed 2 bases and J shed 2 bases, with 9 bases lying between them. Per germline, CDR1 GTSNPN and CDR2 SVGIG (reference sequence). The CDR3 nucleotides read TGTGCCTGGAGTCGACTCAGTCAAGAGACCCAGTACTTC. Translation: CAWSRLSQETQYF. Full variable domain (rest looked up from reference TRBV30 and TRBJ2-5): SQTIHQWPATLVQPVGSPLSLECTVEGTSNPNLYWYRQAAGRGLQLLFYSVGIGQISSEVPQNLSASRPQDRQFILSSKKLLLSDSGFYLCAWSRLSQETQYFGPGTRLLVL.

The chain employs TRBV7-9 and TRBJ2-2; 8 bases align to TRBD2. In germline, CDR1 is SEHNR, CDR2 FQNEAQ (reference sequence). This CDR3 is 16 amino acids long. V lost 1 base and J lost 4; bases outside the gene matches: 5. CDR3 protein: CASSLGSGGTTGELFF. The CDR3 coding sequence is TGTGCCAGCAGCTTAGGGAGCGGGGGCACCACCGGGGAGCTGTTTTTT.

In this sample, this clone turned up a few times. The chain is built from TRBV6-5 and TRBJ2-7; 7 nucleotides match TRBD2. With 0 bases clipped from V and 2 bases from J, the junction kept 4 bases outside the gene matches. Per the germline V gene, CDR1 is MNHEY and CDR2 is SVGAGI. The CDR3 consists of 15 residues. Here the CDR3 DNA reads TGTGCCAGCAGTTACTCGACTGGGGGGGCCTACGAGCAGTACTTC. This gives the protein CASSYSTGGAYEQYF.

This clone was seen only a few times. J is TRBJ2-5 and V is TRBV7-2; TRBD2 agrees at 7 bases. There are 14 residues in the CDR3. Per the germline V gene, CDR1 is SGHTA and CDR2 is FQGNSA. J lost 5 bases, V lost 5 bases, and 8 bases had no gene match. The CDR3 DNA is TGTGCCAGCAGCCCGAAATGGGGAGGGGAGACCCAGTACTTC. As protein: CASSPKWGGETQYF.